These 17 T cell receptor beta chains originate from one sample sequenced in a study of OX40 agonist ivuxolimab in advanced cancers. Profiled with immunoSEQ multiplex PCR; TCRdb holds only in-frame clones, not every one. In the table there are 70,000 to 95,000 clones, around 80% of which are singletons. Sequences were derived from CD4+ or CD8+ T cells sorted from blood, sampled in a trial of the OX40 agonist ivuxolimab. The receptors shown here come from an adult with an advanced solid tumor such as melanoma, head and neck, liver or kidney cancer.

This chain connects TRBV7-3 to TRBJ2-2, with 9 bases that match TRBD1. This CDR3 is 18 amino acids long. Trimming at V came to 3 bases and at J to 5 bases, leaving 13 bases not matched to a gene. The germline V gene has CDR1 SGHTA and CDR2 FQGTGA. CDR3 nucleotides: TGTGCCAGCAGCTTTCAAAACAGGGGGCGAGCGTCAACCGGGGAGCTGTTTTTT. This translates into CASSFQNRGRASTGELFF. The whole variable domain, remainder taken from reference TRBV7-3 and TRBJ2-2, is GAGVSQTPSNKVTEKGKYVELRCDPISGHTALYWYRQSLGQGPEFLIYFQGTGAADDSGLPNDRFFAVRPEGSVSTLKIQRTERGDSAVYLCASSFQNRGRASTGELFFGEGSRLTVL.

The chain has TRBV11-2 and TRBJ2-5; 9 positions match TRBD2. CDR1 SGHAT and CDR2 FQNNGV come from the germline V gene. The junction had 10 bases not matched to a gene; V was cut back by 7 bases and J by 1 base. The CDR3 has 16 residues. Here the CDR3 reads CASIHSGGKTQETQYF. The CDR3 DNA reads TGTGCCAGCATCCATAGCGGGGGTAAAACCCAAGAGACCCAGTACTTC.

This chain joins TRBV5-1 and TRBJ2-5; perhaps D is TRBD1 or TRBD2 (5 bases each). Germline loops: CDR1 SGHRS, CDR2 YFSETQ. The CDR3 totals 14 residues. Trimming left V 3 bases short and J 3 bases short, with 12 bases between. The DNA for the CDR3 is TGCGCCAGCAGCTACGGGACCTTAGAAGAGACCCAGTACTTC. Its protein is CASSYGTLEETQYF.

CDR3 coding DNA: TGTGCCAGCAGCTGGGGGGGGTTAGAGACCCAGTACTTC. As protein: CASSWGGLETQYF. This rearrangement joins TRBV11-1 to TRBJ2-5, with 7 bases fitting TRBD2. J lost 4 bases, V lost 4 bases, and 3 bases had no gene match. CDR3 size: 13 residues. Germline lookup yields CDR1 SGHAT and CDR2 FQDESV (reference sequence).

As regards this clone: This sample includes further DNA sequences coding for the same CDR3. The chain joins TRBV5-1 to TRBJ2-1, with 7 positions matching TRBD1. The ends lost 0 bases at V and 4 bases at J; junction bases unmatched: 7. This CDR3 spans 16 amino acids. The germline gives CDR1 SGHRS, CDR2 YFSETQ. CDR3: CASSLEPGQFYNEQFF. CDR3 nucleotides: TGCGCCAGCAGCTTGGAGCCGGGACAGTTTTACAATGAGCAGTTCTTC.

V is TRBV9 and J is TRBJ2-3, with TRBD2 as a possible D gene (6 bases). Germline V gives CDR1 SGDLS, CDR2 YYNGEE. The CDR3 contains 16 residues. Trimming left V 3 bases short and J 6 bases short, with 20 bases between. In DNA, the CDR3 is TGTGCCAGCAGCGAGGAACTAGCAAGAGTTTCTGATACGCAGTATTTT. Protein product: CASSEELARVSDTQYF.

The chain has TRBV6-5 and TRBJ1-1; D is undetermined. Germline-derived CDR1 and CDR2 are MNHEY and SVGAGI. Trimming shortened V by 5 bases and J by 6 bases, and 7 bases separated the two germline ends. The CDR3 is 11 residues long. CDR3 coding DNA: TGTGCCAGCAGTAACCGGGCTGAAGCTTTCTTT. As protein: CASSNRAEAFF.

V gene TRBV4-3 combines with J gene TRBJ1-1; no definite D call. Germline loops: CDR1 LGHNA, CDR2 YSLEER. The V end was cut by 6 bases, the J end by 7 bases, with 15 bases between. The CDR3 length is 13 residues. The CDR3, as DNA: TGCGCCAGCAGTATAGGACCTACGGTTGAAGCTTTCTTT. Protein: CASSIGPTVEAFF.

This chain uses TRBV7-2 with TRBJ2-5; D is ambiguous. Germline assignment: CDR1 SGHTA and CDR2 FQGNSA. Between the trimmed V and J ends, which lost 3 bases and 5 bases, there was a span of 10 bases. The CDR3 runs to 13 residues. CDR3 bases: TGTGCCAGCAGCTTTTCTTTTTTTGAGACCCAGTACTTC. It is translated as CASSFSFFETQYF.

This clone occurred once. The chain recombines TRBV2 with TRBJ2-7; 7 nucleotides align to TRBD1. CDR3 length: 14 residues. CDR1 is SNHLY and CDR2 is FYNNEI in the germline V gene. Losses at the gene ends were 6 bases for V and 8 bases for J; bases not matched to a gene: 13. CDR3 loop: CASSYRTGITQQYF. DNA for the CDR3: TGTGCCAGCAGCTACCGGACAGGTATTACGCAGCAGTACTTC.

This clone came up once. The V call is TRBV11-2, the J call TRBJ1-5; no clear D gene. Germline CDR1 SGHAT, CDR2 FQNNGV. V gave up 0 bases and J gave up 6 bases, with 6 bases separating them. The CDR3 length is 13 residues. CDR3 nucleotides: TGTGCCAGCAGCTTAGATTATTCTCAGCCCCAGCATTTT. Residues: CASSLDYSQPQHF.

The chain has TRBV5-1 and TRBJ2-3, with D hard to call. The V end lost 0 bases, the J end lost 1 base, and 9 bases lay between the germline ends. This CDR3 is 15 amino acids long. The germline CDR1 and CDR2 sequences are SGHRS and YFSETQ. The CDR3 protein is CASSLEGYGTDTQYF. The CDR3 coding sequence is TGCGCCAGCAGCTTGGAGGGCTACGGCACAGATACGCAGTATTTT.

The table lists this clone with a few counts. The chain combines TRBV2 with TRBJ2-7; tentatively, D is TRBD2 (5 bases). This CDR3 has 13 amino acids. Germline values: CDR1 SNHLY, CDR2 FYNNEI. V lost 8 bases and J lost 2, with 13 bases in between. The CDR3 loop is CASEAGDAYEQYF. The CDR3 DNA is TGTGCCAGCGAGGCGGGTGATGCCTACGAGCAGTACTTC. The entire variable domain, with the rest obtained from reference TRBV2 and TRBJ2-7, is as follows: EPEVTQTPSHQVTQMGQEVILRCVPISNHLYFYWYRQILGQKVEFLVSFYNNEISEKSEIFDDQFSVERPDGSNFTLKIRSTKLEDSAMYFCASEAGDAYEQYFGPGTRLTVT.

This chain links TRBV15 with TRBJ2-5; 9 nucleotides line up with TRBD2. The V and J ends lost 3 bases and 1 base, in that order; junction bases with no gene match: 9. This CDR3 spans 17 amino acids. Germline V gives CDR1 LNHNV, CDR2 YYDKDF (reference sequence). As DNA, the CDR3 is TGTGCCACCAGCAGGCCGGGGAGCGGGGGGCTCCAAGAGACCCAGTACTTC. Translating gives CATSRPGSGGLQETQYF.

The rearrangement uses TRBV9 and TRBJ1-1; possibly TRBD1 for D (5 bases). This CDR3 has 14 amino acids. The germline V gene encodes CDR1 SGDLS and CDR2 YYNGEE. The V end lost 4 bases, the J end lost 1 base, and 11 bases lay between the germline ends. The CDR3 DNA sequence: TGTGCCAGCAGCCCGGACATCGGGAACACTGAAGCTTTCTTT. Residues: CASSPDIGNTEAFF.

This chain connects TRBV19 to TRBJ2-7; 9 bases align to TRBD1. The J segment lost 6 bases and the V segment lost 6 bases, leaving 12 bases of the junction unmatched. The CDR3 spans 15 residues. Germline CDR1 and CDR2: LNHDA and SQIVND (reference sequence). Here the CDR3 reads CASSRTGDRSGEQYF. Here the CDR3 DNA reads TGTGCCAGTAGCAGGACAGGGGATCGATCCGGCGAGCAGTACTTC.

The chain links TRBV7-7 to TRBJ2-1, with 10 bases lining up with TRBD2. CDR1 SSHAT and CDR2 FNYEAQ come from the germline V gene (reference sequence). Trimming took 4 bases from V and 9 from J; bases not matched to a gene: 3. This CDR3 contains 13 residues. CDR3 in amino acids: CASSWSGGGEQFF. For the CDR3, the DNA is TGTGCCAGCAGCTGGAGCGGGGGGGGTGAGCAGTTCTTC.